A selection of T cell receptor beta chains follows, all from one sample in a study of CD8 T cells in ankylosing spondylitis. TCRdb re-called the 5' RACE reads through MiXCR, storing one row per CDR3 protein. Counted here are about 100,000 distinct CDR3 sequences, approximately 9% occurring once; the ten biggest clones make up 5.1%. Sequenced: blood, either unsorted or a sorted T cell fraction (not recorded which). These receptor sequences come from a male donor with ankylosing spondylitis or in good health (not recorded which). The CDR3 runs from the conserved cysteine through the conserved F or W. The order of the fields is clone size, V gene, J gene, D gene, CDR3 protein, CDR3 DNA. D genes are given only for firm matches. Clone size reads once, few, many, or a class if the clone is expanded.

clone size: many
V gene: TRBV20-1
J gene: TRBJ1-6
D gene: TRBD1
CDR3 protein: CSARTGGAPNSPLHF
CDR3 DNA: TGCAGTGCAAGGACAGGGGGCGCTCCCAATTCACCCCTCCACTTT

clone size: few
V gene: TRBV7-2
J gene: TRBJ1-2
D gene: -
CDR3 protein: CASSLATGSYGYTF
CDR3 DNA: TGTGCCAGCAGCTTAGCTACAGGGTCGTATGGCTACACCTTC

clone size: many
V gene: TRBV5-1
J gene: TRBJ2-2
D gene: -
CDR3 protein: CASSSGNTGELFF
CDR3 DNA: TGCGCCAGCAGTTCGGGGAACACCGGGGAGCTGTTTTTT

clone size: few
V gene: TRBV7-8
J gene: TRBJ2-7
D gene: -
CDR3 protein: CASSLEQGGHSYEQYF
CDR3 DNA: TGTGCCAGCAGCTTAGAACAAGGCGGTCACTCCTACGAGCAGTACTTC

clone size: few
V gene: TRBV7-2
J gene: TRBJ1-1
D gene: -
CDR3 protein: CASSLVPGTEAFF
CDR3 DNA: TGTGCCAGCAGCTTAGTGCCTGGAACGGAAGCTTTCTTT

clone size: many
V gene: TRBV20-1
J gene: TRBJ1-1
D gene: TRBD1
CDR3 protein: CSARRDRTPEAFF
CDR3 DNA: TGCAGTGCTCGCCGGGACAGGACTCCTGAAGCTTTCTTT

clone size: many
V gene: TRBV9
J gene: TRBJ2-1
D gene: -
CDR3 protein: CASSVGPSLEQFF
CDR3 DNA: TGTGCCAGCAGCGTGGGACCAAGCCTCGAGCAGTTCTTC

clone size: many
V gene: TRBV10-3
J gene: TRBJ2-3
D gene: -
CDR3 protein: CAIRGSTSTDTQYF
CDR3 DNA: TGTGCCATCAGGGGAAGTACTAGCACAGATACGCAGTATTTT

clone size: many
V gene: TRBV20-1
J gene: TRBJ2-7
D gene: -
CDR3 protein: CSASRGTAYEQYF
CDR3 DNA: TGCAGTGCTTCTCGAGGCACAGCCTACGAGCAGTACTTC

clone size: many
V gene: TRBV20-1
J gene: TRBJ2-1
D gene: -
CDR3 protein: CSAPRGRDYNEQFF
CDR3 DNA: TGCAGTGCTCCAAGGGGCAGGGATTACAATGAGCAGTTCTTC